What follows are 21 T cell receptor beta chains derived from one specimen sequenced in a study of neurological immune-mediated disorders. In TCRdb, the 5' RACE reads were re-called with MiXCR into one record per CDR3 protein. Here the sample spans approximately 90,000 distinct CDR3 sequences, roughly 4% being singletons. Sequencing input: PBMCs. These receptors came from a woman between 18 and 29 years old with multiple sclerosis.

This clonotype was found many times. J is TRBJ1-1 and V is TRBV5-1, with D perhaps TRBD1 (6 bases). The CDR3 totals 14 residues. Germline V lookup: CDR1 SGHRS, CDR2 YFSETQ. With 0 bases removed from V and 4 bases from J, the gap between germline ends came to 10 bases. The CDR3 nucleotides are TGCGCCAGCAGCTTGGGACAGGTGACCACTGAAGCTTTCTTT. Its protein is CASSLGQVTTEAFF.

Many counts were recorded for this clonotype. The CDR3 sequence is CASSFSNTDTQYF. The CDR3 bases are TGTGCCAGCAGTTTCTCCAACACAGATACGCAGTATTTT. V gene TRBV12-3 or TRBV12-4 combines with J gene TRBJ2-3; D call uncertain. This CDR3 is 13 amino acids long. V was pared by 3 bases and J by 2 bases, with 6 bases between.

At least ten counts were recorded for this clonotype. V gene TRBV5-6 combines with J gene TRBJ2-2; TRBD2 matches at 7 bases. The CDR3 is made up of 14 amino acids. V dropped 4 bases and J dropped 4; count of bases not matched to a gene: 4. Germline CDR1 and CDR2: SGHDT and YYEEEE. The CDR3 region has the DNA TGTGCCAGCAGCCAGACTAGCCCCACCGGGGAGCTGTTTTTT. Its protein product is CASSQTSPTGELFF.

This clonotype has ten or more counts. CDR3 residues: CSVEGAAGNTIYF. CDR3 nucleotide sequence: TGCAGCGTGGAGGGGGCCGCTGGAAACACCATATATTTT. The gene calls are TRBV29-1 and TRBJ1-3; TRBD1 aligns across 7 bases. The trim removed 6 bases at V and 2 bases at J, leaving 4 bases unmatched. The germline V gene encodes CDR1 SQVTM and CDR2 ANQGSEA. The CDR3 is made up of 13 amino acids.

Note on this clonotype: One junction end disagrees with the germline gene, perhaps due to a read error. The chain employs TRBV20-1 and TRBJ2-1; 8 bases match TRBD2. This CDR3 has 15 residues. In germline, CDR1 is DFQATT, CDR2 SNEGSKA (reference sequence). CDR3: CSASLLAGSYNAQFF. The CDR3 DNA follows: TGCAGTGCTAGTCTTCTAGCGGGTAGCTACAATGCGCAGTTCTTC.

In its sample, this clonotype was seen many times. V usage is TRBV6-1 and J usage is TRBJ2-7; TRBD1 matches at 9 bases. The CDR3 is 16 amino acids. The junction had 11 bases not matched to a gene; V was cut back by 2 bases and J by 6 bases. Germline CDR1 reads MNHNS; CDR2 reads SASEGT. The CDR3 here is CASSETPGQGDSEQYF. In nucleotides, the CDR3 is TGTGCCAGCAGTGAAACCCCGGGACAGGGAGATAGCGAGCAGTACTTC.

This clonotype was seen many times. This CDR3 is CASGGGNTGELFF. The CDR3 DNA sequence: TGTGCCAGCGGAGGGGGAAACACCGGGGAGCTGTTTTTT. The V call is TRBV6-5, the J call TRBJ2-2, with D perhaps given as TRBD1 or TRBD2 (6 bases each). With 8 bases removed from V and 2 bases from J, the gap between germline ends came to 9 bases. The CDR3 has 13 residues. CDR1 is MNHEY, CDR2 SVGAGI, per germline.

The sample holds many counts of this clonotype. The J gene is TRBJ2-5, the V gene TRBV20-1; TRBD1 might be the D (5 bases). In germline, CDR1 is DFQATT, CDR2 SNEGSKA (reference sequence). Trimming pared 3 bases from V and 3 bases from J, leaving 8 bases between. The CDR3 is made up of 12 amino acids. The CDR3 DNA reads TGCAGTGCTAGCAGGGCCGAAGAGACCCAGTACTTC. Amino acids: CSASRAEETQYF.

This clonotype was counted at least ten times. The CDR3: CSVADRGAGANYGYTF. As DNA, the CDR3 is TGCAGCGTTGCGGACAGGGGGGCAGGAGCTAACTATGGCTACACCTTC. V usage is TRBV29-1 and J usage is TRBJ1-2; 10 bases agree with TRBD1. CDR1 is SQVTM and CDR2 is ANQGSEA in the germline V gene. CDR3 size: 16 residues. With 4 bases clipped from V and 0 bases from J, the junction kept 8 bases outside the gene matches.

This clonotype was picked up many times. CDR3 DNA: TGTGCCAGCAGCTTGAGGACAGGGGACATCAGCTACGAGCAGTACTTC. Its translation: CASSLRTGDISYEQYF. V is TRBV5-5 and J is TRBJ2-7; TRBD1 matches 9 bases. The CDR3 is made up of 16 amino acids. With 1 base clipped from V and 3 bases from J, the junction kept 8 bases outside the gene matches. CDR1 SGHKS and CDR2 YYEKEE come from the germline V gene (reference sequence).

This clonotype was recorded many times. The genes are TRBV12-3 or TRBV12-4 and TRBJ1-6; D gene ambiguous. The V end was cut by 3 bases, the J end by 4 bases, with 13 bases between. The CDR3 consists of 16 residues. The DNA for the CDR3 is TGTGCCAGCAGTTTTATGAGAGACGTGTATAATTCACCCCTCCACTTT. Amino acids: CASSFMRDVYNSPLHF.

This clonotype showed up many times. The chain couples TRBV7-2 to TRBJ2-7; D unresolved. Per the germline V gene, CDR1 is SGHTA and CDR2 is FQGNSA. The CDR3 covers 14 residues. V lost 2 bases, J lost 5 bases, and 13 bases lay in between. CDR3 nucleotide sequence: TGTGCCAGCAGCTTACTGGTGTCCGTCAACGAGCAGTACTTC. Encoded protein: CASSLLVSVNEQYF.

This clonotype was counted many times. V usage is TRBV20-1 and J usage is TRBJ1-1, with D hard to call. The CDR3 covers 14 residues. Deletions cut 0 bases from V and 0 bases from J, with 8 bases between. The germline V gene has CDR1 DFQATT and CDR2 SNEGSKA (reference sequence). CDR3: CSARDPAMNTEAFF. The CDR3 bases are TGCAGTGCTAGAGACCCCGCTATGAACACTGAAGCTTTCTTT.

This clonotype showed up many times. The chain links TRBV15 to TRBJ1-2; TRBD1 aligns across 8 bases. This CDR3 region has 15 residues. Germline V gene sequence: CDR1 LNHNV, CDR2 YYDKDF (reference sequence). The junction had 7 bases not matched to a gene; V was cut back by 0 bases and J by 7 bases. The CDR3 region is CATSRDPGGSSGYTF. In DNA, the CDR3 is TGTGCCACCAGCAGAGACCCAGGGGGCTCGAGTGGCTACACCTTC.

In this sample, this clonotype turned up many times. The V and J genes are TRBV4-1 and TRBJ2-5; D not certain. Germline V lookup: CDR1 MGHRA, CDR2 YSYEKL. CDR3 length equals 16 residues. Trimming took off 4 bases at V and 2 bases at J, with 17 bases between the two ends. As DNA, the CDR3 is TGCGCCAGCAGCCGTCACGGCAAGGGTGCGCAAGAGACCCAGTACTTC. Its translation is CASSRHGKGAQETQYF.

This clonotype occurred a few times. The chain carries TRBV2 and TRBJ1-2; D perhaps matches TRBD1 (6 bases). V lost 6 bases and J lost 9, with 20 bases in between. Germline lookup yields CDR1 SNHLY and CDR2 FYNNEI. CDR3 length: 14 residues. CDR3 nucleotide sequence: TGTGCCAGCAGCACCCCGAAGGGGGTATGGAGCTACACCTTC. This sequence encodes CASSTPKGVWSYTF.

The rearrangement joins TRBV10-1 to TRBJ2-1; 9 nucleotides agree with TRBD2. The V gene end was trimmed by 5 bases and the J gene end by 8 bases; junction bases not matched to a gene: 7. CDR3 size: 14 residues. Germline V gene sequence: CDR1 WNHNN, CDR2 SYGVQD (reference sequence). The CDR3 DNA reads as TGCGCCAGCAGTCATGCGGGGGGGGGTCATGAGCAGTTCTTC. This translates into CASSHAGGGHEQFF.

Notes on this clonotype: Given a much more abundant clone one base away, this may be a read error. The chain employs TRBV27 and TRBJ2-7; no firm D call. Germline V CDR1 and CDR2: MNHEY, SMNVEV (reference sequence). V was shortened by 8 bases and J by 7 bases, with 24 bases between the two germline ends. This CDR3 spans 15 amino acids. The CDR3 region has the DNA TGTGCCAGCTCCATCGGCGGTTTCTCTGGCGAAGAGCAGTACTTC. Translated, it gives CASSIGGFSGEEQYF.

This clonotype was picked up many times. This sequence joins TRBV27 and TRBJ1-4; TRBD1 matches 8 bases. The CDR3 has 15 residues. CDR1 is MNHEY and CDR2 is SMNVEV in the germline V gene (reference sequence). V trimming: 5 bases; J trimming: 5 bases; junction bases outside the gene matches: 7. The CDR3 DNA sequence: TGTGCCAGCAGTGCGAGGACAGGGCTGAATGAAAAACTGTTTTTT. Its translation is CASSARTGLNEKLFF.

This clonotype occurred many times. The chain is built from TRBV7-9 and TRBJ2-7, with 11 bases matching TRBD2. Germline CDR1 SEHNR, CDR2 FQNEAQ (reference sequence). Losses at the gene ends were 2 bases for V and 0 bases for J; bases not matched to a gene: 6. CDR3 length: 17 residues. The CDR3 region has the DNA TGTGCCAGCAGCTTAATAGCGGGGGGGCGGTCCTCCTACGAGCAGTACTTC. Translating it yields CASSLIAGGRSSYEQYF.

This clonotype was detected ten times or more. The V and J genes are TRBV18 and TRBJ2-1; TRBD2 matches at 14 bases. The trim removed 3 bases at V and 7 bases at J, leaving 5 bases unmatched. This CDR3 contains 16 residues. The germline V gene encodes CDR1 KGHSH and CDR2 LQKENI. CDR3 sequence (DNA): TGTGCCAGCTCACCTGCCGGGACTAGCGGGAGTAATGAGCAGTTCTTC. Protein product: CASSPAGTSGSNEQFF.